Listed below are T cell receptor beta chains from one sample, sequenced in a study of T cells after yellow fever vaccination. One entry per CDR3 protein, called by TCRdb with MiXCR from the 5' RACE reads. The sample lists fewer than 450,000 distinct CDR3 sequences, 7% to 10% occurring once. The material was PBMCs, obtained about 41 days after the first yellow fever vaccination. The receptors stem from a man aged 18 to 29 who received the YFV17D yellow fever vaccine. Each CDR3 is given with its conserved first and last residue.

j_call | v_call | cdr3_aa
TRBJ1-6 | TRBV6-2/TRBV6-3 | CASSYSTARANSPLHF
TRBJ2-5 | TRBV24-1 | CATSALGTGGETQYF
TRBJ2-5 | TRBV11-1 | CASSLKGPGTGGEETQYF
TRBJ2-7 | TRBV12-3/TRBV12-4 | CASSSLGAGSYEQYF
TRBJ2-2 | TRBV3-1 | CASRMLAGARVELFF
TRBJ1-1 | TRBV20-1 | CSASVAGQGNTEAFF
TRBJ2-3 | TRBV5-1 | CASSGQAGGPIDTQYF
TRBJ2-1 | TRBV7-8 | CASKKAGDSYNEQFF
TRBJ2-2 | TRBV11-2 | CASSSRTSRATGELFF
TRBJ1-2 | TRBV20-1 | CSARDLKGVDGYTF
TRBJ1-6 | TRBV7-2 | CASSIADGVGSPLHF
TRBJ1-5 | TRBV15 | CATSVRTGQRAQHF
TRBJ1-1 | TRBV15 | CATSRDFAGSTEAFF
TRBJ1-2 | TRBV9 | CASSERQGAAYGYTF
TRBJ1-1 | TRBV5-1 | CASSSVPGGPNTEAFF
TRBJ1-5 | TRBV20-1 | CSAPRQAGGNQPQHF
TRBJ1-6 | TRBV7-8 | CASSLTYGTGGSPLHF